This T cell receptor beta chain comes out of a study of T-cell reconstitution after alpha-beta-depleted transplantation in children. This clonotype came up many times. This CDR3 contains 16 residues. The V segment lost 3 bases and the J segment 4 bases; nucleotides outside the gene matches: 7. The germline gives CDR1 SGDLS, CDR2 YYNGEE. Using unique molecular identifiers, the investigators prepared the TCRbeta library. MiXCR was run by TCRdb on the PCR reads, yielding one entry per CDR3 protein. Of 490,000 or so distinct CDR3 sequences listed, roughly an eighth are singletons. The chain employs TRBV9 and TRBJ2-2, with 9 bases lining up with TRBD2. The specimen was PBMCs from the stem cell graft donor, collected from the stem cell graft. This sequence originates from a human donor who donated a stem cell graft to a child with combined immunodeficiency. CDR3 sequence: CASSATTSGPTGELFF. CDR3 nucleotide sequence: TGTGCCAGCAGCGCCACGACTAGCGGACCCACCGGGGAGCTGTTTTTT. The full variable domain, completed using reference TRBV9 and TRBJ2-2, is DSGVTQTPKHLITATGQRVTLRCSPRSGDLSVYWYQQSLDQGLQFLIQYYNGEERAKGNILERFSAQQFPDLHSELNLSSLELGDSALYFCASSATTSGPTGELFFGEGSRLTVL.